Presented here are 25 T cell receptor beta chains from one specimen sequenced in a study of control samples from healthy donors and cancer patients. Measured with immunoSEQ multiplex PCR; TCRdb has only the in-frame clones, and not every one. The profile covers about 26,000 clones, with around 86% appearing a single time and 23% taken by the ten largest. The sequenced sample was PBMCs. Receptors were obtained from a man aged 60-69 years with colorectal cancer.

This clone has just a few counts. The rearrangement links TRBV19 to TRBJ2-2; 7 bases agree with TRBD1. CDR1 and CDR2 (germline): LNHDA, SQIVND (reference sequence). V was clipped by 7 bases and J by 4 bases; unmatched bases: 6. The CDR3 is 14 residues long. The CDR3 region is CASKKGASTGELFF. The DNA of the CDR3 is TGTGCCAGTAAAAAGGGGGCGAGCACCGGGGAGCTGTTTTTT.

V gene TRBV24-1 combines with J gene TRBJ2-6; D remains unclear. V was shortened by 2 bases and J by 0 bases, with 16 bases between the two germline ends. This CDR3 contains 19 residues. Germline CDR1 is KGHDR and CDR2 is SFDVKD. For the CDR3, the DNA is TGTGCCACCAGTGATTCTGGGTTTCGGCGGTCCTCTGGGGCCAACGTCCTGACTTTC. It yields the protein CATSDSGFRRSSGANVLTF.

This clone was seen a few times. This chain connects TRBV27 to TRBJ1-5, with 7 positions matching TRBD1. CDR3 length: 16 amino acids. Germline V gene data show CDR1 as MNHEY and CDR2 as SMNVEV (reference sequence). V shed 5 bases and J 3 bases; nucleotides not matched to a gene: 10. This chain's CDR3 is CASSPAGRGNNQPQHF. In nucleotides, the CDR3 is TGTGCCAGCAGTCCGGCCGGCAGGGGGAACAATCAGCCCCAGCATTTT.

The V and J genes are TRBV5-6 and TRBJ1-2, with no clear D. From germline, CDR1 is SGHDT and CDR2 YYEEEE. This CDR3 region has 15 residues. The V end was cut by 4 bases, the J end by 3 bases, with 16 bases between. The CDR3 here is CASSLAERDDYGYTF. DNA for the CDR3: TGTGCCAGCAGCCTGGCGGAGAGGGATGACTATGGCTACACCTTC. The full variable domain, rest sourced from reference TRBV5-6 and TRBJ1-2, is DAGVTQSPTHLIKTRGQQVTLRCSPKSGHDTVSWYQQALGQGPQFIFQYYEEEERQRGNFPDRFSGHQFPNYSSELNVNALLLGDSALYLCASSLAERDDYGYTFGSGTRLTVV.

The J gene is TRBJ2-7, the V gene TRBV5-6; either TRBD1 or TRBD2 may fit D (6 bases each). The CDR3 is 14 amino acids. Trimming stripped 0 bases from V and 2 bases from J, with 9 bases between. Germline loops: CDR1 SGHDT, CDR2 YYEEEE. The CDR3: CASSLGGAPYEQYF. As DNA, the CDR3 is TGTGCCAGCAGCTTGGGGGGGGCACCCTACGAGCAGTACTTC. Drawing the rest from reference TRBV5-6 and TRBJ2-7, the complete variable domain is DAGVTQSPTHLIKTRGQQVTLRCSPKSGHDTVSWYQQALGQGPQFIFQYYEEEERQRGNFPDRFSGHQFPNYSSELNVNALLLGDSALYLCASSLGGAPYEQYFGPGTRLTVT.

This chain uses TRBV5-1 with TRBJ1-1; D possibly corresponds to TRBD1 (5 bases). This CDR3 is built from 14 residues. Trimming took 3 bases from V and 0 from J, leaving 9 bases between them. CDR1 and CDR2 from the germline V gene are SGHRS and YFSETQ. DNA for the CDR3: TGCGCCAGCAGCTCCGGGGGGGTGAACACTGAAGCTTTCTTT. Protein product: CASSSGGVNTEAFF.

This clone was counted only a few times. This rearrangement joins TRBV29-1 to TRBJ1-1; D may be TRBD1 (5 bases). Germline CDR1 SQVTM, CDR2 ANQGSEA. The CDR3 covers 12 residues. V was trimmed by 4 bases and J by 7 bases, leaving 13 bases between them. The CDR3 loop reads CSVVYWTHEAFF. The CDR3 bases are TGCAGCGTTGTATATTGGACACATGAAGCTTTCTTT. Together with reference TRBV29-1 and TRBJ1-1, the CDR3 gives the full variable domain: SAVISQKPSRDICQRGTSLTIQCQVDSQVTMMFWYRQQPGQSLTLIATANQGSEATYESGFVIDKFPISRPNLTFSTLTVSNMSPEDSSIYLCSVVYWTHEAFFGQGTRLTVV.

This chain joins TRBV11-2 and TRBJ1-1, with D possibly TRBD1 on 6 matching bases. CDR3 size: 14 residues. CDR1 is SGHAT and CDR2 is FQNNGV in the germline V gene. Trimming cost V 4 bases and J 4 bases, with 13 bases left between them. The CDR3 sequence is CASSYEGVGTEAFF. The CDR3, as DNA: TGTGCCAGCAGCTATGAGGGGGTAGGCACTGAAGCTTTCTTT.

This chain's CDR3 is CASSPLRGKNEQFF. CDR3 sequence (DNA): TGTGCCAGCTCACCACTGCGGGGGAAAAATGAGCAGTTCTTC. This chain joins TRBV18 and TRBJ2-1, with 7 bases that match TRBD2. The CDR3 contains 14 residues. Germline loops: CDR1 KGHSH, CDR2 LQKENI. J gave up 7 bases and V 1 base, and 4 bases lay outside the gene matches.

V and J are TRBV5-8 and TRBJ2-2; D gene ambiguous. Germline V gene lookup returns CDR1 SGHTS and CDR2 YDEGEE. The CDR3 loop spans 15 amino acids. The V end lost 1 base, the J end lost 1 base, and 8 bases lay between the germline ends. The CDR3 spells CASSLTVLNTGELFF. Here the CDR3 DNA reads TGTGCCAGCAGCTTGACAGTTCTGAACACCGGGGAGCTGTTTTTT. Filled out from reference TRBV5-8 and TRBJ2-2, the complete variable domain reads EAGVTQSPTHLIKTRGQQATLRCSPISGHTSVYWYQQALGLGLQFLLWYDEGEERNRGNFPPRFSGRQFPNYSSELNVNALELEDSALYLCASSLTVLNTGELFFGEGSRLTVL.

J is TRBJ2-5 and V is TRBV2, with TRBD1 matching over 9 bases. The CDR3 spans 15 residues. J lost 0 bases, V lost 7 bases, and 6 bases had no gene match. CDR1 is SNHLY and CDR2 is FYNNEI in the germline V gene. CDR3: CASTGQGTDQETQYF. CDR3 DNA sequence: TGTGCCAGCACCGGACAGGGGACCGACCAAGAGACCCAGTACTTC.

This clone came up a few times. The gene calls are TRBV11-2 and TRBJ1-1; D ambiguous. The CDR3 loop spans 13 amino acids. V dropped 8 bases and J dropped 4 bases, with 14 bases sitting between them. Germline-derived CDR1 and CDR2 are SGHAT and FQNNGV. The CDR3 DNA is TGTGCCAGCGCTAGTCAGGAAAGCACTGAAGCTTTCTTT. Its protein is CASASQESTEAFF.

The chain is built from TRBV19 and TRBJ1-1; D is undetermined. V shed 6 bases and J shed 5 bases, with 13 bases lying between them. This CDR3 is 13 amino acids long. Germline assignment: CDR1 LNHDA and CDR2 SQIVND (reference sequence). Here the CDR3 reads CASRGGLVTEAFF. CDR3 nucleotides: TGTGCCAGTAGAGGTGGGCTGGTTACTGAAGCTTTCTTT.

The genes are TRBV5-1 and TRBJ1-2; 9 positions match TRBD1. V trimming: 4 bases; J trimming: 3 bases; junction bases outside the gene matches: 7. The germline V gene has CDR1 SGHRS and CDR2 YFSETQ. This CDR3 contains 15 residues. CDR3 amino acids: CASSTTGGTDYGYTF. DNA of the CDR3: TGCGCCAGCAGCACTACAGGGGGCACGGACTATGGCTACACCTTC.

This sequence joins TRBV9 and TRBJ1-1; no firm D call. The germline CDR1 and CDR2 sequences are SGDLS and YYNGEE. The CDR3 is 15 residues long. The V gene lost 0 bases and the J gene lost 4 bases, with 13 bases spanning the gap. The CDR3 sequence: CASSVGGDIGTEAFF. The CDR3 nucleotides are TGTGCCAGCAGCGTAGGGGGAGATATCGGCACTGAAGCTTTCTTT. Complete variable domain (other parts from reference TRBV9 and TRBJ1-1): DSGVTQTPKHLITATGQRVTLRCSPRSGDLSVYWYQQSLDQGLQFLIQYYNGEERAKGNILERFSAQQFPDLHSELNLSSLELGDSALYFCASSVGGDIGTEAFFGQGTRLTVV.

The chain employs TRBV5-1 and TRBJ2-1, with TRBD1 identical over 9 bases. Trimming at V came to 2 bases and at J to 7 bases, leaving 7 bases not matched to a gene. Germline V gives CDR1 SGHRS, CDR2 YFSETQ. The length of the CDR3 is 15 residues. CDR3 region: CASSFVQGAGNEQFF. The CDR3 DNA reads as TGCGCCAGCAGCTTCGTACAGGGGGCCGGGAATGAGCAGTTCTTC.

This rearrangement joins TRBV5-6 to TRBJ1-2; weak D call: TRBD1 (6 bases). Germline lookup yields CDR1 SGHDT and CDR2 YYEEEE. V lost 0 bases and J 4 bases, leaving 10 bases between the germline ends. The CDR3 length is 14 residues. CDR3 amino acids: CASSLDRDSYGYTF. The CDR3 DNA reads TGTGCCAGCAGCTTGGACAGGGATTCCTATGGCTACACCTTC.

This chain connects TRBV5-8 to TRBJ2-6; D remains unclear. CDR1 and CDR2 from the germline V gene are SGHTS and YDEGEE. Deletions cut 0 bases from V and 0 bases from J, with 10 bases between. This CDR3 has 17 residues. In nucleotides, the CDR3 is TGTGCCAGCAGCTTGGGTACCAGCCTCTCTGGGGCCAACGTCCTGACTTTC. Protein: CASSLGTSLSGANVLTF. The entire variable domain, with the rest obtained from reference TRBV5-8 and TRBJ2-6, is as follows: EAGVTQSPTHLIKTRGQQATLRCSPISGHTSVYWYQQALGLGLQFLLWYDEGEERNRGNFPPRFSGRQFPNYSSELNVNALELEDSALYLCASSLGTSLSGANVLTFGAGSRLTVL.

The CDR3 here is CASSLRGGGDTEAFF. The CDR3 DNA reads as TGCGCCAGCAGCTTAAGGGGTGGGGGGGACACTGAAGCTTTCTTT. This chain joins TRBV4-1 and TRBJ1-1; possible D gene TRBD1, 5 bases. This CDR3 has 15 amino acids. Germline loops: CDR1 MGHRA, CDR2 YSYEKL. V dropped 5 bases and J dropped 3 bases, with 16 bases sitting between them.

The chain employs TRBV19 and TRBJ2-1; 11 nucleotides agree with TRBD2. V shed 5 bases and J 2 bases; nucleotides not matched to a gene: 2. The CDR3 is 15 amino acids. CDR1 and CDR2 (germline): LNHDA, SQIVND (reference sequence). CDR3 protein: CASSVLAGAYNEQFF. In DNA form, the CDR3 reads TGTGCCAGTAGTGTACTAGCGGGGGCCTACAATGAGCAGTTCTTC.

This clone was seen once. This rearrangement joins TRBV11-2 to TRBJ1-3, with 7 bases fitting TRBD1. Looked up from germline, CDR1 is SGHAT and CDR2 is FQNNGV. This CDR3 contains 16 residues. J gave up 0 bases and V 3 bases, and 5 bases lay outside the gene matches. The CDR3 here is CASSLDRPISGNTIYF. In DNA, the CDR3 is TGTGCCAGCAGCTTGGACAGGCCAATCTCTGGAAACACCATATATTTT.

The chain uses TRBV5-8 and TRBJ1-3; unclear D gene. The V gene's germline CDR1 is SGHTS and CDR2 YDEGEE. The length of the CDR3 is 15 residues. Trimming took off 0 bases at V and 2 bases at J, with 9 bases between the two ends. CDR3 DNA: TGTGCCAGCAGCTTGGGAGGGAAGCCTGGAAACACCATATATTTT. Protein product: CASSLGGKPGNTIYF.

This chain's CDR3 is CATPGQGGGNTIYF. CDR3 DNA: TGTGCCACCCCTGGACAGGGCGGTGGAAACACCATATATTTT. V is TRBV15 and J is TRBJ1-3; 8 nucleotides align to TRBD1. Trimming removed 8 bases from V and 3 bases from J; junction bases left unmatched: 6. Germline V gives CDR1 LNHNV, CDR2 YYDKDF (reference sequence). This CDR3 has 14 residues.

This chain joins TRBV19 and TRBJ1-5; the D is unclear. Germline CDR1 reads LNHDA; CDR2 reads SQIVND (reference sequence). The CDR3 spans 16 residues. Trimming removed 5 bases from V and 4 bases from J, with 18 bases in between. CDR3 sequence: CASSPLAPTDNQPQHF. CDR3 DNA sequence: TGTGCCAGTAGTCCACTAGCCCCCACAGATAATCAGCCCCAGCATTTT.

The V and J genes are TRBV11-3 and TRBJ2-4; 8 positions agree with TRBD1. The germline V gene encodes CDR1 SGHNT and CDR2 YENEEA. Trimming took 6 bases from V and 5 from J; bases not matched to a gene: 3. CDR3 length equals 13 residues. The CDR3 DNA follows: TGTGCCAGCAGTGACAGGGGAGAAAACATTCAGTACTTC. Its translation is CASSDRGENIQYF.